This TCR beta chain was documented in a study of blood T cell repertoires in COVID-19. Followed longitudinally, the Seattle patients had been enrolled during active infection. V was cut by 4 bases and J by 1 base, with 7 bases left in between. The CDR3 contains 13 residues. Germline loops: CDR1 SGHTA, CDR2 FQGTGA. The sample holds one count of this clone. As originally analysed: From reference gene primer amplification, estimates of nucleated cell counts were derived. Repertoires were generated with immunoSEQ multiplex PCR, while TCRdb's copy carries only in-frame clones and drops some. V, J and clone size are those of that table, while D and trimming were read from the DNA. The sample contains about 480,000 clones, roughly 89% of which appear only once.

This chain links TRBV7-3 with TRBJ2-5; possible D gene TRBD2, 6 bases. The clonotype comes from a man aged 18 to 30 with COVID-19, enrolled during active disease. The specimen was peripheral blood. DNA for the CDR3: TGTGCCAGCAGCTCCGGGAGCCAAGAGACCCAGTACTTC. The encoded protein is CASSSGSQETQYF.